This T cell receptor beta chain was found in a study of blood T cell repertoires in COVID-19. Original processing notes: Amplification with reference gene primers provided the estimates of nucleated cell counts. Here immunoSEQ multiplex PCR was the method, and the copy in TCRdb shows in-frame clones only, minus some. That table is the source of V, J and clone size, and D and trimming were worked out from the DNA. The sample consists of just under 95,000 clones, around three quarters of them appearing once. This CDR3 contains 14 residues. The V and J ends lost 0 bases and 2 bases respectively, with 7 bases between them. From germline, CDR1 is MNHEY and CDR2 SVGAGI.

The chain is built from TRBV6-5 and TRBJ2-5; D is undetermined. Sequenced sample: peripheral blood. This receptor was identified in a man in his fifties who had recovered from COVID-19. The DNA of the CDR3 is TGTGCCAGCAGTTACTCCCTAGGTCAAGAGACCCAGTACTTC. Translating it yields CASSYSLGQETQYF.